Below are 7 T cell receptor beta chains sequenced from a single sample in a study of cytomegalovirus exposure and HLA in healthy donors. Both 60 Vbeta primers and 13 Jbeta primers went into the PCR. Assay used: immunoSEQ multiplex PCR; TCRdb lists only in-frame clones, some missing. The sample records 120,000 or so clones, over 65% being singletons. The sample comprised PBMCs. These receptors were taken from a man in his late teens or twenties in good health and CMV-seropositive.

This sequence joins TRBV11-2 and TRBJ2-5; 7 nucleotides line up with TRBD1. Germline CDR1 SGHAT, CDR2 FQNNGV. This CDR3 has 14 residues. V trimming: 7 bases; J trimming: 5 bases; junction bases outside the gene matches: 10. CDR3 amino acids: CASTTGAPPETQYF. As DNA, the CDR3 is TGTGCCAGCACTACAGGGGCACCCCCCGAGACCCAGTACTTC.

This chain joins TRBV11-3 and TRBJ2-1, with 12 positions matching TRBD2. After removal of 1 base from V and 5 bases from J, the junction contained 3 bases not matched to a gene. Looked up from germline, CDR1 is SGHNT and CDR2 is YENEEA. The length of the CDR3 is 16 residues. CDR3 in DNA: TGTGCCAGCAGCTTAGGCGGACTAGCGGGGCACAATGAGCAGTTCTTC. Translated: CASSLGGLAGHNEQFF.

The chain couples TRBV30 to TRBJ1-3; D not certain. With 2 bases removed from V and 0 bases from J, the gap between germline ends came to 5 bases. CDR1 and CDR2 from the germline V gene are GTSNPN and SVGIG (reference sequence). This CDR3 comprises 13 residues. The CDR3 DNA reads as TGTGCCTGGAGTCCCAACTCTGGAAACACCATATATTTT. It specifies CAWSPNSGNTIYF.

This rearrangement joins TRBV11-2 to TRBJ2-7; D uncertain. Trimming shortened V by 4 bases and J by 4 bases, and 8 bases separated the two germline ends. This CDR3 has 12 amino acids. CDR1 SGHAT and CDR2 FQNNGV come from the germline V gene. For the CDR3, the DNA is TGTGCCAGCAGCTCGCAGGCTTACGAGCAGTACTTC. Its translation: CASSSQAYEQYF.

The chain has TRBV5-6 and TRBJ2-1, with TRBD1 as a possible D gene (5 bases). Germline CDR1 reads SGHDT; CDR2 reads YYEEEE. The CDR3 has 13 residues. V gave up 3 bases and J gave up 5 bases, with 9 bases separating them. The CDR3: CASSWMTDNEQFF. CDR3 DNA sequence: TGTGCCAGCAGCTGGATGACAGACAATGAGCAGTTCTTC.

This clone showed up just once. The V gene is TRBV7-8, the J gene TRBJ1-4; D gene uncertain. Germline CDR1 SGHVS, CDR2 FQNEAQ. This CDR3 has 17 residues. V dropped 5 bases and J dropped 2 bases, with 18 bases sitting between them. This chain's CDR3 is CASSPAAARLTNEKLFF. Written as DNA, the CDR3 is TGTGCCAGCAGCCCGGCGGCCGCAAGGCTCACTAATGAAAAACTGTTTTTT.

This clone was detected a few times. The chain combines TRBV6-1 with TRBJ1-5; D unresolved. CDR1 MNHNS and CDR2 SASEGT come from the germline V gene. This CDR3 has 13 amino acids. With 5 bases removed from V and 3 bases from J, the gap between germline ends came to 8 bases. The CDR3 DNA is TGTGCCAGCAGTCGGGTGATCAATCAGCCCCAGCATTTT. Translating it yields CASSRVINQPQHF.